The entry that follows covers one TCR beta chain sequence. This entry is derived from a study of blood T cell repertoires in COVID-19. Repertoires were generated with immunoSEQ multiplex PCR, while TCRdb's copy carries only in-frame clones and drops some. The top ten clones hold around 3% of a sample with about 170,000 clones, about 74% of them seen once. The sequencing input was peripheral blood. This clonotype was sampled from an elderly woman with acute or convalescent COVID-19.

In nucleotides, the CDR3 is TGTGCCAGCAGCGTAGATGGCAGAACCTCCCAGCCCCAGCATTTT. Protein sequence: CASSVDGRTSQPQHF. V and J are TRBV9 and TRBJ1-5; unclear D gene. Germline-derived CDR1 and CDR2 are SGDLS and YYNGEE. Trimming took off 0 bases at V and 7 bases at J, with 14 bases between the two ends. This CDR3 spans 15 amino acids. Full variable domain (remainder filled in from reference TRBV9 and TRBJ1-5): DSGVTQTPKHLITATGQRVTLRCSPRSGDLSVYWYQQSLDQGLQFLIQYYNGEERAKGNILERFSAQQFPDLHSELNLSSLELGDSALYFCASSVDGRTSQPQHFGDGTRLSIL.